This T cell receptor beta chain was sequenced for a study of blood T cell repertoires in COVID-19. Study overall: COVID-19 samples, acute and convalescent, were from the United States, Italy and Spain. From T cells, B-cell-depleted T cells, or PBMCs came the material, which was cDNA or gDNA.

Per the study methods: Estimation of nucleated cell counts relied on the amplification of reference gene primers. The table came from immunoSEQ multiplex PCR; TCRdb's copy has only in-frame clones and leaves some out. That table gives V, J and clone size, and the DNA gave D and trimming. The sample lists some 130,000 clones, roughly 86% occurring once. V shed 0 bases, J shed 3 bases, and the junction held 10 bases outside the gene matches. The CDR3 runs to 18 residues. Germline CDR1 reads SGHNT; CDR2 reads YENEEA. Sequencing was performed on peripheral blood. The clonotype comes from a human donor in a cohort sampled during active COVID-19. The chain has TRBV11-3 and TRBJ1-2, with 10 bases lining up with TRBD1. The CDR3 loop is CASSLDGTTGGADYGYTF. In DNA form, the CDR3 reads TGTGCCAGCAGCTTAGATGGGACGACAGGGGGCGCCGACTATGGCTACACCTTC.